One and the same sample provided the 15 T cell receptor beta chains below, sequenced in a study of blood T cell repertoires in COVID-19. Profiled with immunoSEQ multiplex PCR; TCRdb holds only in-frame clones, not every one. The table records about 68,000 clones, roughly 84% of them present only once. The sequenced sample consisted of peripheral blood. The receptor source for this set is a man aged 50-59 years with active COVID-19.

The chain links TRBV7-9 to TRBJ2-2, with D perhaps TRBD2 (5 bases). V lost 0 bases and J 5 bases, leaving 22 bases between the germline ends. Germline values: CDR1 SEHNR, CDR2 FQNEAQ (reference sequence). CDR3 length: 19 amino acids. The CDR3 reads CASSLAELDGGFSTGELFF. The CDR3 region has the DNA TGTGCCAGCAGCTTAGCTGAATTAGACGGAGGATTTAGTACCGGGGAGCTGTTTTTT.

J is TRBJ2-6 and V is TRBV5-1; D perhaps matches TRBD1 (7 bases). The germline V and J ends were trimmed by 3 bases and 0 bases, with 10 bases remaining between them. The germline V gene encodes CDR1 SGHRS and CDR2 YFSETQ. The CDR3 is made up of 16 amino acids. The CDR3 spells CASSSGDSSGANVLTF. In nucleotides, the CDR3 is TGCGCCAGCAGCTCGGGGGACAGCTCTGGGGCCAACGTCCTGACTTTC.

The chain couples TRBV24-1 to TRBJ2-3; 11 bases match TRBD2. With V trimmed by 0 bases and J by 6 bases, 10 bases remained unmatched. Germline CDR1 KGHDR, CDR2 SFDVKD. The CDR3 has 18 amino acids. CDR3 sequence: CATSDLQGLAGRRDTQYF. As DNA, the CDR3 is TGTGCCACCAGTGATTTGCAAGGACTAGCGGGTCGGAGGGATACGCAGTATTTT.

The chain links TRBV27 to TRBJ2-7; the match to TRBD1 covers 9 bases. The V gene end was trimmed by 5 bases and the J gene end by 3 bases; junction bases not matched to a gene: 5. The CDR3 loop spans 14 amino acids. Looked up from germline, CDR1 is MNHEY and CDR2 is SMNVEV (reference sequence). The CDR3 protein is CASSLLTGGYEQYF. The CDR3 nucleotides are TGTGCCAGCAGTCTCCTGACAGGGGGCTACGAGCAGTACTTC.

V and J are TRBV7-2 and TRBJ1-2; 8 bases are shared with TRBD1. The germline CDR1 and CDR2 sequences are SGHTA and FQGNSA. CDR3 length: 16 amino acids. The V and J ends lost 2 bases and 4 bases, in that order; junction bases with no gene match: 9. The CDR3 loop reads CASSLIQGARGYGYTF. The DNA of the CDR3 is TGTGCCAGCAGCTTAATTCAGGGGGCGCGCGGCTATGGCTACACCTTC.

This clone was counted a few times. The chain employs TRBV4-2 and TRBJ1-5; no reliable D call. V dropped 6 bases and J dropped 2 bases, with 14 bases sitting between them. The CDR3 totals 15 residues. Germline assignment: CDR1 LGHNA and CDR2 YNFKEQ. For the CDR3, the DNA is TGTGCCAGCAGAAGCGAGGGTAGTGGCAATCAGCCCCAGCATTTT. Protein sequence: CASRSEGSGNQPQHF.

The chain couples TRBV11-2 to TRBJ1-1; D uncertain. CDR1 is SGHAT and CDR2 is FQNNGV in the germline V gene. Between the trimmed V and J ends, which lost 3 bases and 4 bases, there was a span of 9 bases. CDR3 size: 13 residues. The DNA for the CDR3 is TGTGCCAGCAGCTTTGGAGGGCGCACTGAAGCTTTCTTT. Residues: CASSFGGRTEAFF.

The genes are TRBV5-1 and TRBJ2-5; TRBD2 agrees at 7 bases. The CDR3 length is 16 residues. Germline lookup yields CDR1 SGHRS and CDR2 YFSETQ. Trimming cost V 7 bases and J 4 bases; bases outside gene matches: 16. In DNA, the CDR3 is TGCGCCAGCGGCTCAGGCGGGGGAGGGCCAACAGAGACCCAGTACTTC. Translating it yields CASGSGGGGPTETQYF.

This clone is a singleton in its sample. The V and J genes are TRBV6-5 and TRBJ2-5, with 7 bases identical to TRBD1. Per the germline V gene, CDR1 is MNHEY and CDR2 is SVGAGI. Trimming took 6 bases from V and 6 from J; bases not matched to a gene: 7. The CDR3 is 13 residues long. For the CDR3, the DNA is TGTGCCAGCAGGACAGGGTTAAGAAAGACCCAGTACTTC. Amino acid sequence: CASRTGLRKTQYF.

The CDR3 reads CASRRLAGGTDTQYF. CDR3 coding DNA: TGTGCCAGCAGGAGACTAGCGGGGGGCACAGATACGCAGTATTTT. The chain employs TRBV6-5 and TRBJ2-3; 12 bases agree with TRBD2. Germline trimming cut 6 bases from V and 1 base from J; bases unmatched to any gene: 2. The CDR3 is 15 residues long. Germline V gives CDR1 MNHEY, CDR2 SVGAGI.

The rearrangement joins TRBV19 to TRBJ2-2; D gene ambiguous. The V end lost 5 bases, the J end lost 3 bases, and 10 bases lay between the germline ends. Germline CDR1 and CDR2: LNHDA and SQIVND (reference sequence). The CDR3 is made up of 14 amino acids. The CDR3 spells CASSAYGHTGELFF. The CDR3 nucleotides are TGTGCCAGTAGTGCTTATGGGCACACCGGGGAGCTGTTTTTT. Supplemented by reference TRBV19 and TRBJ2-2, the full variable domain reads DGGITQSPKYLFRKEGQNVTLSCEQNLNHDAMYWYRQDPGQGLRLIYYSQIVNDFQKGDIAEGYSVSREKKESFPLTVTSAQKNPTAFYLCASSAYGHTGELFFGEGSRLTVL.

This clone was counted once. DNA of the CDR3: TGTGCCAGCAGTGCGGACAGCGGTTGGCTGTTTTTT. Translated: CASSADSGWLFF. This chain joins TRBV2 and TRBJ1-4; the D gene is possibly TRBD1 (6 bases). The V and J ends lost 4 bases and 14 bases respectively, with 14 bases between them. CDR1 is SNHLY and CDR2 is FYNNEI in the germline V gene. The CDR3 length is 12 residues.

The chain recombines TRBV6-2 or TRBV6-3 with TRBJ2-1, with 8 bases fitting TRBD2. The CDR3 totals 16 residues. The V gene end was trimmed by 0 bases and the J gene end by 12 bases; junction bases not matched to a gene: 13. CDR1 is MNHEY and CDR2 is SVGEGT in the germline V gene. CDR3 loop: CASSYSRRGAPQTQFF. The CDR3 bases are TGTGCCAGCAGTTACTCGCGGCGGGGGGCCCCCCAGACGCAGTTCTTC.

This clone was observed once. The chain recombines TRBV28 with TRBJ2-1; 11 nucleotides line up with TRBD2. Losses at the gene ends were 5 bases for V and 7 bases for J; bases not matched to a gene: 7. The CDR3 contains 15 residues. Germline CDR1 reads MDHEN; CDR2 reads SYDVKM. DNA of the CDR3: TGTGCCAGCAGTCCAACTAGCGGGAGTGGGAATGAGCAGTTCTTC. The encoded protein is CASSPTSGSGNEQFF.

V and J are TRBV9 and TRBJ2-3, with no clear D. V dropped 1 base and J dropped 5 bases, with 5 bases sitting between them. Germline V gene sequence: CDR1 SGDLS, CDR2 YYNGEE. The CDR3 extends over 12 amino acids. The DNA for the CDR3 is TGTGCCAGCAGCGTAAACAGAGATACGCAGTATTTT. Translation: CASSVNRDTQYF.